This TCR beta chain was found in a study of blood T cell repertoires in COVID-19. Turning to the study itself: The samples span acute and convalescent COVID-19 from the United States, Italy and Spain. T cells, B-cell-depleted T cells, or PBMCs supplied cDNA or gDNA.

Germline V gene data show CDR1 as SGHRS and CDR2 as YFSETQ. The CDR3 loop spans 15 amino acids. J gave up 1 base and V 2 bases, and 5 bases lay outside the gene matches. In the source study's methods: Reference gene primer amplification gave nucleated cell count estimates. TCRdb keeps only in-frame clones here, not all; method: immunoSEQ multiplex PCR. That table gives V, J and clone size, and the DNA gave D and trimming. The sample lists tens of thousands of clones, 75% to 90% seen once, with around 21% in the top ten. The sample taken for sequencing was peripheral blood. The sequence came from a woman of 80 years or more with acute or convalescent COVID-19. The chain links TRBV5-1 to TRBJ1-1; 7 nucleotides line up with TRBD1. The DNA of the CDR3 is TGCGCCAGCAGCTTTGGAGGGACAGCGAACACTGAAGCTTTCTTT. Amino acid sequence: CASSFGGTANTEAFF.